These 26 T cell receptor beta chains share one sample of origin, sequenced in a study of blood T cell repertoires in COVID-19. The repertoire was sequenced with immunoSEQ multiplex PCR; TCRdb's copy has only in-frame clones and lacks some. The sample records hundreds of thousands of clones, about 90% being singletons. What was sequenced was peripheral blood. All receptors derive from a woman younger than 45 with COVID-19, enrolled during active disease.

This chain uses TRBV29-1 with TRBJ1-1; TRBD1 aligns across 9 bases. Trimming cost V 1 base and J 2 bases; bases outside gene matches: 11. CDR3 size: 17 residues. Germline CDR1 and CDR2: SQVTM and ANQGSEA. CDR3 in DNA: TGCAGCGTTGAAGGCACCCTCTACAGGGGGCCTAACACTGAAGCTTTCTTT. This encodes CSVEGTLYRGPNTEAFF.

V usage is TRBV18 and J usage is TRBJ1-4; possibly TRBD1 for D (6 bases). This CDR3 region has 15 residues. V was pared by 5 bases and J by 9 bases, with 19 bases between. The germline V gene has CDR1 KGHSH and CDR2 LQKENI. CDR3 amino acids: CASSDTGWRPKKLFF. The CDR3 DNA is TGTGCCAGCTCAGATACAGGGTGGCGGCCCAAAAAACTGTTTTTT.

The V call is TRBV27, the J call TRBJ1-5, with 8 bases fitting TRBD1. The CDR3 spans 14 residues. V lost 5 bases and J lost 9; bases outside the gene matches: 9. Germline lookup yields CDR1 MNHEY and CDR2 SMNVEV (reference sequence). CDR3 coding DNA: TGTGCCAGCAGTCTAGGACAGGGCTGGTGGCCCCAGCATTTT. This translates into CASSLGQGWWPQHF.

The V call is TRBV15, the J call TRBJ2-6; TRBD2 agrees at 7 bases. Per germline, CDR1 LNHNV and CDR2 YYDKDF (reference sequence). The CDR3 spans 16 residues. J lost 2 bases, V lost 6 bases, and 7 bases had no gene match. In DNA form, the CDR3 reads TGTGCCACCAGACCCGCGAGCGGGACTGGGGCCAACGTCCTGACTTTC. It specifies CATRPASGTGANVLTF.

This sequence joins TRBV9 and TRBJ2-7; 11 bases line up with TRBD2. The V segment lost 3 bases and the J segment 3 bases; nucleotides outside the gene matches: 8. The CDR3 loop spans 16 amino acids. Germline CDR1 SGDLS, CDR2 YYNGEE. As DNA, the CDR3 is TGTGCCAGCAGCGGCGAAGGGACTAGCGGAAACTACGAGCAGTACTTC. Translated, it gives CASSGEGTSGNYEQYF. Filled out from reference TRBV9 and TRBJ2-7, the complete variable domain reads DSGVTQTPKHLITATGQRVTLRCSPRSGDLSVYWYQQSLDQGLQFLIQYYNGEERAKGNILERFSAQQFPDLHSELNLSSLELGDSALYFCASSGEGTSGNYEQYFGPGTRLTVT.

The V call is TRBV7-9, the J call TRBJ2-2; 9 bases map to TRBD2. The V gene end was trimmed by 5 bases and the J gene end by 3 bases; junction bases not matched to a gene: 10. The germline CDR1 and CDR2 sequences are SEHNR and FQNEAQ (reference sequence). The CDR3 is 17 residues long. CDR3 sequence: CASSPQGVAGDTGELFF. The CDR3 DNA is TGTGCCAGCAGCCCCCAGGGGGTAGCGGGGGACACCGGGGAGCTGTTTTTT.

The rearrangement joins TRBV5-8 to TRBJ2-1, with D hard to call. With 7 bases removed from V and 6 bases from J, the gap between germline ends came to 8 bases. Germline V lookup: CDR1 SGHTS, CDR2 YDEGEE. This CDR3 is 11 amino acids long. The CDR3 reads CASSTTNEQFF. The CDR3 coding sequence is TGTGCCAGCTCAACTACCAATGAGCAGTTCTTC.

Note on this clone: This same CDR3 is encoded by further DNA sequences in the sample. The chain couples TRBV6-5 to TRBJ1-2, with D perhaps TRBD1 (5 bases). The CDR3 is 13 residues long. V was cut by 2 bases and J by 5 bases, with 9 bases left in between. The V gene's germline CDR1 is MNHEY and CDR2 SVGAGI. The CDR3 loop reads CASSYPGGYGYTF. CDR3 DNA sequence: TGTGCCAGCAGTTACCCCGGGGGGTATGGCTACACCTTC.

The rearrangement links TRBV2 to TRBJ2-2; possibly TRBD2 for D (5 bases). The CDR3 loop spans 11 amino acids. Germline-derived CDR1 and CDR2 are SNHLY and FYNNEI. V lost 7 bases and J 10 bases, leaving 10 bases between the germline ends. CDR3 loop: CASKEVEELFF. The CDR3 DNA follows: TGTGCCAGCAAGGAGGTCGAGGAGCTGTTTTTT.

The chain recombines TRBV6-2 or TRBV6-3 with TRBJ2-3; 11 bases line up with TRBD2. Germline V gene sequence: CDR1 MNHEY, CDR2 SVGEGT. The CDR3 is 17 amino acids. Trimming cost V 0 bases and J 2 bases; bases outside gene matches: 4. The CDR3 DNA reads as TGTGCCAGCAGTTACTCGTCTAGCGGGGGGCCCACAGATACGCAGTATTTT. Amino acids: CASSYSSSGGPTDTQYF.

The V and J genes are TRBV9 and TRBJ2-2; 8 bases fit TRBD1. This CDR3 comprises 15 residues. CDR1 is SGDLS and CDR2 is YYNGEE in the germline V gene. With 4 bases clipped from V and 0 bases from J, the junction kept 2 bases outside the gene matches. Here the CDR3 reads CASSLTGANTGELFF. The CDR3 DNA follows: TGTGCCAGCAGCCTGACAGGGGCGAACACCGGGGAGCTGTTTTTT. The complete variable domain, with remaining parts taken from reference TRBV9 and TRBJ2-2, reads DSGVTQTPKHLITATGQRVTLRCSPRSGDLSVYWYQQSLDQGLQFLIQYYNGEERAKGNILERFSAQQFPDLHSELNLSSLELGDSALYFCASSLTGANTGELFFGEGSRLTVL.

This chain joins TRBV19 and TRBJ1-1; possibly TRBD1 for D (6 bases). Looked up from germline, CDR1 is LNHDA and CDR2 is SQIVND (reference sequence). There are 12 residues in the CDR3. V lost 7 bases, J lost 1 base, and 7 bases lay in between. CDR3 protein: CASTRGNTEAFF. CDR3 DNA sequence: TGTGCCAGTACCAGGGGGAACACTGAAGCTTTCTTT.

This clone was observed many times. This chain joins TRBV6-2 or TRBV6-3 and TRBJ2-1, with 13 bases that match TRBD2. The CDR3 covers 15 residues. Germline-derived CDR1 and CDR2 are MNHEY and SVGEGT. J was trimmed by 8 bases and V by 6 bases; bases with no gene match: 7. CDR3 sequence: CASSLRTSGGHEQFF. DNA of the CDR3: TGTGCCAGCAGCCTCCGGACTAGCGGGGGCCATGAGCAGTTCTTC.

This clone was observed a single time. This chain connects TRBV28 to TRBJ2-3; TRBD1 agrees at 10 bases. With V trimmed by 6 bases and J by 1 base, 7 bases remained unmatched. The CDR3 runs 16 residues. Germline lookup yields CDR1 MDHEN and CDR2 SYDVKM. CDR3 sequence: CASRGWTGGGTDTQYF. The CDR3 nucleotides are TGTGCCAGCAGAGGCTGGACAGGGGGAGGCACAGATACGCAGTATTTT.

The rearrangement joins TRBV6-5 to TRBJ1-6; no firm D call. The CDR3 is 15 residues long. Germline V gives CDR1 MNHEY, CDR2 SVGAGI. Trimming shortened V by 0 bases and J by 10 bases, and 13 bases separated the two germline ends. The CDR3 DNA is TGTGCCAGCAGTTACTCGTGGACTTTTGACTCACCCCTCCACTTT. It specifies CASSYSWTFDSPLHF.

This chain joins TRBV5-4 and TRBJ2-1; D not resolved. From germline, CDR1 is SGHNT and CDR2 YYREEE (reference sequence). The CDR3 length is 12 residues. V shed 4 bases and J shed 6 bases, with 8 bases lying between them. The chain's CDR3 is CASSQASNEQFF. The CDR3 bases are TGTGCCAGCAGCCAGGCCTCCAATGAGCAGTTCTTC.

CDR3 region: CASSLGLDYNEQFF. CDR3 bases: TGTGCCAGCAGTTTAGGACTAGACTACAATGAGCAGTTCTTC. This chain joins TRBV28 and TRBJ2-1; 7 positions match TRBD2. V shed 2 bases, J shed 3 bases, and the junction held 1 base outside the gene matches. CDR1 and CDR2 (germline): MDHEN, SYDVKM. CDR3 length equals 14 residues. Full variable domain (rest looked up from reference TRBV28 and TRBJ2-1): DVKVTQSSRYLVKRTGEKVFLECVQDMDHENMFWYRQDPGLGLRLIYFSYDVKMKEKGDIPEGYSVSREKKERFSLILESASTNQTSMYLCASSLGLDYNEQFFGPGTRLTVL.

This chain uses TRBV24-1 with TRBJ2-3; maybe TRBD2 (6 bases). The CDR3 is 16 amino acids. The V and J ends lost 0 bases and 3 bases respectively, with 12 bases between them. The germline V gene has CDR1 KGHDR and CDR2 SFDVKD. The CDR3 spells CATSDLHSGATDTQYF. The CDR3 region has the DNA TGTGCCACCAGTGATTTGCACTCGGGAGCAACAGATACGCAGTATTTT.

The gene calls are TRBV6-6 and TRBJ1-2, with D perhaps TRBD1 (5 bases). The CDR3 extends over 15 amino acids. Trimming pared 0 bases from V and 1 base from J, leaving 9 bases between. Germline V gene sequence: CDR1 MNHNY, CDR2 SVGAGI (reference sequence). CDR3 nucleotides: TGTGCCAGCAGTTACTCAACGGGGGGTAACTATGGCTACACCTTC. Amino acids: CASSYSTGGNYGYTF.

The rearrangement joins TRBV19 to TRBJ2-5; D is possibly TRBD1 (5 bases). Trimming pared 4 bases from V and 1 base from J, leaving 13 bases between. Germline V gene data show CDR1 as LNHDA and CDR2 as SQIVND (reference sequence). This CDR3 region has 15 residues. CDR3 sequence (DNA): TGTGCCAGTAGTAAGGGGCTCCGGGCCCAAGAGACCCAGTACTTC. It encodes CASSKGLRAQETQYF. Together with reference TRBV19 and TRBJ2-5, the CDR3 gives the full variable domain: DGGITQSPKYLFRKEGQNVTLSCEQNLNHDAMYWYRQDPGQGLRLIYYSQIVNDFQKGDIAEGYSVSREKKESFPLTVTSAQKNPTAFYLCASSKGLRAQETQYFGPGTRLLVL.

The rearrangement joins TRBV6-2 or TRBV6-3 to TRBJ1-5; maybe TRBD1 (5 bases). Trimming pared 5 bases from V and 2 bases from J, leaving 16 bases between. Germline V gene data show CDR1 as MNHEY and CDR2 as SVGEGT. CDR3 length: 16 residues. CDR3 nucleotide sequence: TGTGCCAGCAGTGGGCCGGGGGGTGGCGGCAATCAGCCCCAGCATTTT. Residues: CASSGPGGGGNQPQHF.

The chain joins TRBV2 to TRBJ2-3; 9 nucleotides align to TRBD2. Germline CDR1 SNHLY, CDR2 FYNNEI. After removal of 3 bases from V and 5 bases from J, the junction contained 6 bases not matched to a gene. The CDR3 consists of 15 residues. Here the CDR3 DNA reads TGTGCCAGCAGTGATCCTAGCGGGATAGGAGATACGCAGTATTTT. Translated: CASSDPSGIGDTQYF.

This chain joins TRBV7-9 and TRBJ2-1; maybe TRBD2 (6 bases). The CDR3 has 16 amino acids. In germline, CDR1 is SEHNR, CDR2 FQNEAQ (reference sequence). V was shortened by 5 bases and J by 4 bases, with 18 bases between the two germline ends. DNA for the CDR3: TGTGCCAGCAGCGCCCCGGGGGTTCTCGGGTACAATGAGCAGTTCTTC. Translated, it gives CASSAPGVLGYNEQFF.

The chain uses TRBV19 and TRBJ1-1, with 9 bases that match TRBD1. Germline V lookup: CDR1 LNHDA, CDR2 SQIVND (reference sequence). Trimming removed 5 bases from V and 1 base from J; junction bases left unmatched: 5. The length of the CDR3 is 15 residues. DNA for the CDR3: TGTGCCAGTAGTGTATCGACAGGGGGGAACACTGAAGCTTTCTTT. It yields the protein CASSVSTGGNTEAFF.

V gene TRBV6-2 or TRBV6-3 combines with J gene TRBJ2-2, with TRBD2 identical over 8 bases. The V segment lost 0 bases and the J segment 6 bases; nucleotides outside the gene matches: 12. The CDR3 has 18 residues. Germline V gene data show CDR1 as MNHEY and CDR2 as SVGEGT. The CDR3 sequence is CASSYSKSSGRFAGELFF. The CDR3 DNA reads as TGTGCCAGCAGTTACTCGAAGTCGAGCGGGAGATTCGCCGGGGAGCTGTTTTTT.

CDR3 sequence (DNA): TGTGCCAGCAGTACTCTAGCGGGGGGGTGGGCCGGGGAGCTGTTTTTT. Translated, it gives CASSTLAGGWAGELFF. This chain links TRBV27 with TRBJ2-2, with 12 bases matching TRBD2. Unmatched junction bases numbered 7, after V lost 5 bases and J lost 6 bases. The CDR3 length is 16 residues. Germline V gene sequence: CDR1 MNHEY, CDR2 SMNVEV (reference sequence).